This T cell receptor (beta chain) was identified during a study of blood T cells in healthy people across ages. Turning to the study itself: Capturing about one barcoded beta molecule per two T cells was achieved by template switching.

This clonotype showed up many times. The antigen is unknown. Whole-study findings and limits: Across samples, TCR beta diversity tracked strongly with naive T cell percentage.

CDR3 length: 16 residues. Trimming took 4 bases from V and 0 from J; bases not matched to a gene: 7. Germline V gene data show CDR1 as SEHNR and CDR2 as FQNEAQ (reference sequence). Then a second PCR, running about 6 to 12 cycles, was carried out with a sample-barcoded 5' primer and a J-beta primer mix. Every sample gave at least 2.5 million paired-end reads containing CDR3. TCRdb passed the 5' RACE reads through MiXCR, listing each CDR3 protein once. The table has 500,000 to 600,000 distinct CDR3 sequences, 27% seen once. Isolation per sample recovered at least 6 million PBMCs. The gene calls are TRBV7-9 and TRBJ1-1; 8 positions match TRBD1. The source of this sequence is a woman between 70 and 85 years old in good health. The sequencing sample was made of blood. CDR3 residues: CASSSPRTGMNTEAFF. CDR3 sequence (DNA): TGTGCCAGCAGCTCACCCCGGACAGGGATGAACACTGAAGCTTTCTTT.